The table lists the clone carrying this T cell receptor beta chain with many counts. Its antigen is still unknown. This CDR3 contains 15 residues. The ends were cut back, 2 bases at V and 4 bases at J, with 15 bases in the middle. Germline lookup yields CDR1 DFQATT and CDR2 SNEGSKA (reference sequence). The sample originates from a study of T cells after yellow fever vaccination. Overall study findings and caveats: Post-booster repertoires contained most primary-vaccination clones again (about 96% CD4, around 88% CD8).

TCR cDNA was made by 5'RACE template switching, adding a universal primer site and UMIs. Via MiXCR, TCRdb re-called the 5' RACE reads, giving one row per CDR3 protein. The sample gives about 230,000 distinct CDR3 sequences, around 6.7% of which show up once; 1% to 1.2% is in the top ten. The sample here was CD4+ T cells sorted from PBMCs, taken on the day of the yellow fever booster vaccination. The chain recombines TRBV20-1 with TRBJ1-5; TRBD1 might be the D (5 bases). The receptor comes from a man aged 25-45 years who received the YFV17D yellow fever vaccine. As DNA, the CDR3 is TGCAGTGCTAGACGCGGGGGGTTTGGAAATCAGCCCCAGCATTTT. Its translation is CSARRGGFGNQPQHF.